These T cell receptor beta chains were read from a single sample in a study of early T cells in non-severe SARS-CoV-2 infection. TCRdb ran MiXCR on the 5' RACE reads and lists one entry per CDR3 protein. The data contain around 44,000 distinct CDR3 sequences, 8.5% to 10% of them singletons. Material for sequencing was whole blood. These receptors all stem from an adult who was a healthcare worker with PCR-confirmed SARS-CoV-2 infection or an uninfected control (not recorded which). Each CDR3 is given with its conserved first and last residue. Clone size is shown for a subset of rows, as once, few, many or a class of expanded clone.

j_gene: TRBJ2-1; v_gene: TRBV4-1; len: 13; abundance: NA; CDR3aa: CASSQARSNEQFF
j_gene: TRBJ1-2; v_gene: TRBV20-1; len: 11; abundance: NA; CDR3aa: CSASPNYGYTF
j_gene: TRBJ1-1; v_gene: TRBV6-5; len: 12; abundance: many; CDR3aa: CASSILGTEAFF
j_gene: TRBJ1-1; v_gene: TRBV11-2; len: 14; abundance: NA; CDR3aa: CASSPWTENTEAFF
j_gene: TRBJ1-2; v_gene: TRBV27; len: 11; abundance: NA; CDR3aa: CASSFDYGYTF
j_gene: TRBJ2-2; v_gene: TRBV6-6; len: 15; abundance: NA; CDR3aa: CASSYSTRTSGELFF
j_gene: TRBJ2-1; v_gene: TRBV3-1; len: 14; abundance: few; CDR3aa: CASSQVPDRPEQFF
j_gene: TRBJ2-1; v_gene: TRBV7-6; len: 13; abundance: many; CDR3aa: CASSLSAGVGQFF
j_gene: TRBJ2-1; v_gene: TRBV24-1; len: 16; abundance: many; CDR3aa: CATSDSGAGAYNEQFF
j_gene: TRBJ2-7; v_gene: TRBV7-2; len: 17; abundance: NA; CDR3aa: CASSLEGDLVIPYEQYF
j_gene: TRBJ2-1; v_gene: TRBV6-5; len: 18; abundance: many; CDR3aa: CASSYESTGSSSYNEQFF
j_gene: TRBJ1-1; v_gene: TRBV2; len: 15; abundance: many; CDR3aa: CASSVSDRGSTEAFF
j_gene: TRBJ2-1; v_gene: TRBV20-1; len: 15; abundance: NA; CDR3aa: CSAASGASSYNEQFF
j_gene: TRBJ1-1; v_gene: TRBV29-1; len: 13; abundance: many; CDR3aa: CSVDRRINTEAFF
j_gene: TRBJ2-1; v_gene: TRBV7-9; len: 15; abundance: NA; CDR3aa: CASSPSAGSDNEQFF
j_gene: TRBJ2-7; v_gene: TRBV6-5; len: 15; abundance: many; CDR3aa: CASSQAGFGSYEQYF
j_gene: TRBJ2-7; v_gene: TRBV9; len: 15; abundance: NA; CDR3aa: CASSPTPAGGYEQYF
j_gene: TRBJ2-3; v_gene: TRBV7-8; len: 15; abundance: few; CDR3aa: CASSPRGTGTDTQYF
j_gene: TRBJ2-7; v_gene: TRBV28; len: 14; abundance: NA; CDR3aa: CASSTYDTLYEQYF
j_gene: TRBJ2-2; v_gene: TRBV7-2; len: 15; abundance: many; CDR3aa: CASSPARTLAGELFF
j_gene: TRBJ2-7; v_gene: TRBV19; len: 18; abundance: few; CDR3aa: CASSIDRSGLAGFNEQYF
j_gene: TRBJ2-7; v_gene: TRBV29-1; len: 11; abundance: few; CDR3aa: CSASGSYEQYF
j_gene: TRBJ1-3; v_gene: TRBV9; len: 14; abundance: many; CDR3aa: CASSVRDNRNTIYF
j_gene: TRBJ2-2; v_gene: TRBV6-2/TRBV6-3; len: 16; abundance: many; CDR3aa: CASSYNSGRTTGELFF
j_gene: TRBJ1-1; v_gene: TRBV11-2; len: 12; abundance: NA; CDR3aa: CASSHTFTEAFF
j_gene: TRBJ2-3; v_gene: TRBV20-1; len: 12; abundance: NA; CDR3aa: CSALQRADTQYF
j_gene: TRBJ1-2; v_gene: TRBV6-5; len: 11; abundance: few; CDR3aa: CASRAGAGYTF
j_gene: TRBJ2-1; v_gene: TRBV29-1; len: 15; abundance: few; CDR3aa: CSVVNRLAIYNEQFF
j_gene: TRBJ2-5; v_gene: TRBV5-8; len: 15; abundance: many; CDR3aa: CASSLVAAGARTQYF
j_gene: TRBJ1-6; v_gene: TRBV25-1; len: 14; abundance: many; CDR3aa: CASSLDRVDSPLHF
j_gene: TRBJ2-4; v_gene: TRBV5-1; len: 14; abundance: many; CDR3aa: CASSLDPGLNIQYF
j_gene: TRBJ2-5; v_gene: TRBV30; len: 15; abundance: few; CDR3aa: CAWSDGGRKRETQYF
j_gene: TRBJ2-2; v_gene: TRBV9; len: 15; abundance: few; CDR3aa: CASNSGQGETGELFF
j_gene: TRBJ1-1; v_gene: TRBV5-1; len: 13; abundance: NA; CDR3aa: CASSLVVNTEAFF
j_gene: TRBJ2-5; v_gene: TRBV28; len: 16; abundance: few; CDR3aa: CASSPLGAGVIKTQYF